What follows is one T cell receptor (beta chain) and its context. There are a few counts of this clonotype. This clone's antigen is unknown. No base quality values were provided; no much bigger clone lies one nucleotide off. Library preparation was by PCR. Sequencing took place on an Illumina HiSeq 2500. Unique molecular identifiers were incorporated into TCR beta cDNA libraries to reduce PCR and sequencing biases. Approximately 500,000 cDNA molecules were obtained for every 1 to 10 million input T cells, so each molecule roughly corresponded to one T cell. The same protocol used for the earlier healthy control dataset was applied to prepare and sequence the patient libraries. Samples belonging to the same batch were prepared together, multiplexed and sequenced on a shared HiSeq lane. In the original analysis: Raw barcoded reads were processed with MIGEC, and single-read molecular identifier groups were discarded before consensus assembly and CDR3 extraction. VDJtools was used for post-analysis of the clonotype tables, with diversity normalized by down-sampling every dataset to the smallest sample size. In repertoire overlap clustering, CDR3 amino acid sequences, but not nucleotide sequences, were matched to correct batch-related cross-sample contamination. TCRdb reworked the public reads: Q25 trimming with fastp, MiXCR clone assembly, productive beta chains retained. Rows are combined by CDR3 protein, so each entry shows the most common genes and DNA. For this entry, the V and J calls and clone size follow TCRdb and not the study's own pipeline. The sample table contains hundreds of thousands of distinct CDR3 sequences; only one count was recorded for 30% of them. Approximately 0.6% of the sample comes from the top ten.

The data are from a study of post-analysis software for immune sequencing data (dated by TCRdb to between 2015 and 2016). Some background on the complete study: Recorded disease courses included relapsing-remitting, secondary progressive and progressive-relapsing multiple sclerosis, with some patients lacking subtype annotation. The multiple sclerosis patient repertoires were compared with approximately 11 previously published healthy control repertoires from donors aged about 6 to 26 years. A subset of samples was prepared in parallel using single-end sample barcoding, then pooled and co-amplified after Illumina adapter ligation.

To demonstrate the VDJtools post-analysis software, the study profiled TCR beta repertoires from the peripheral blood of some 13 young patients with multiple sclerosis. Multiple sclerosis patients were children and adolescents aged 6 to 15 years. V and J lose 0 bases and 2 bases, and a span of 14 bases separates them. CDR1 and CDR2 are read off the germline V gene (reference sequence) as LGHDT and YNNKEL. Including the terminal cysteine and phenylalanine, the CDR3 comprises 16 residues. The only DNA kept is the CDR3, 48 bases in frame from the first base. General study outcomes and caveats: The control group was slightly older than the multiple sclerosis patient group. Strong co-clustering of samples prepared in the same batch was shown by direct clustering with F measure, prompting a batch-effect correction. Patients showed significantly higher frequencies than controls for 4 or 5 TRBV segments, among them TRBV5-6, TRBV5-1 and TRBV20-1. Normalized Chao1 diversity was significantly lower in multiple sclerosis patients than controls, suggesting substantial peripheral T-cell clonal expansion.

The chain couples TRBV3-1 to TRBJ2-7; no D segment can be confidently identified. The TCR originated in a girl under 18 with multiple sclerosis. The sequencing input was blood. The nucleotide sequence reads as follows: TGTGCCAGCAGCCAAGAGTCTTGGCTGCGCCCCTACGAGCAGTACTTC. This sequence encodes CASSQESWLRPYEQYF.